Below, 10 T cell receptor beta chains from the same sample are listed, as sequenced in a study of shared clonotypes between healthy human individuals. Only in-frame clones appear in the TCRdb table, and some are missing; sequencing was by immunoSEQ multiplex PCR. The table includes roughly 2 million clones, roughly 96% detected once. Sequenced material: naive CD4+ T cells sorted from blood. Regarding subset: CD45RA+ positively selected. The source of these receptors is a young man in good health.

The V call is TRBV9, the J call TRBJ2-7; no clear D gene. There are 15 residues in the CDR3. Germline V lookup: CDR1 SGDLS, CDR2 YYNGEE. The germline V and J ends were trimmed by 0 bases and 2 bases, with 12 bases remaining between them. The CDR3 nucleotides read TGTGCCAGCAGCGTAGATGCGGCCTACCCCTACGAGCAGTACTTC. Its protein product is CASSVDAAYPYEQYF.

The chain combines TRBV18 with TRBJ2-7, with D unresolved. Germline values: CDR1 KGHSH, CDR2 LQKENI. The CDR3 has 16 amino acids. V was trimmed by 3 bases and J by 6 bases, leaving 21 bases between them. This chain's CDR3 is CASSPKNKDGLSEQYF. The CDR3 nucleotides read TGTGCCAGCTCACCGAAAAACAAAGACGGGCTCTCCGAGCAGTACTTC.

V is TRBV30 and J is TRBJ2-3; 13 bases match TRBD2. V shed 5 bases and J 4 bases; nucleotides not matched to a gene: 3. The CDR3 loop spans 14 amino acids. Germline V lookup: CDR1 GTSNPN, CDR2 SVGIG (reference sequence). CDR3 coding DNA: TGTGCCTGGGCGACTAGCGGGGGGCCAGATACGCAGTATTTT. It encodes CAWATSGGPDTQYF. The full variable domain, rest sourced from reference TRBV30 and TRBJ2-3, is SQTIHQWPATLVQPVGSPLSLECTVEGTSNPNLYWYRQAAGRGLQLLFYSVGIGQISSEVPQNLSASRPQDRQFILSSKKLLLSDSGFYLCAWATSGGPDTQYFGPGTRLTVL.

This clone was seen more than once but under ten times. Other DNA sequences in this sample translate to the same CDR3. The rearrangement links TRBV18 to TRBJ2-1; D unresolved. The germline V gene encodes CDR1 KGHSH and CDR2 LQKENI. The CDR3 has 13 amino acids. The germline V and J ends were trimmed by 6 bases and 0 bases, with 6 bases remaining between them. CDR3 in DNA: TGTGCCAGCTCCCTCAGCTCCTACAATGAGCAGTTCTTC. Amino acid sequence: CASSLSSYNEQFF.

This chain joins TRBV7-2 and TRBJ1-2; unclear D gene. Germline V gene lookup returns CDR1 SGHTA and CDR2 FQGNSA. The CDR3 length is 13 residues. V dropped 3 bases and J dropped 4 bases, with 9 bases sitting between them. The CDR3 loop is CASSLVTSYGYTF. Written as DNA, the CDR3 is TGTGCCAGCAGCTTGGTAACCAGCTATGGCTACACCTTC. The variable domain in full, with the rest retrieved from reference TRBV7-2 and TRBJ1-2, is GAGVSQSPSNKVTEKGKDVELRCDPISGHTALYWYRQSLGQGLEFLIYFQGNSAPDKSGLPSDRFSAERTGGSVSTLTIQRTQQEDSAVYLCASSLVTSYGYTFGSGTRLTVV.

The CDR3 region is CASSQAGAQETQYF. The CDR3, as DNA: TGCGCCAGCAGCCAAGCGGGGGCGCAAGAGACCCAGTACTTC. The chain joins TRBV4-1 to TRBJ2-5; D possibly uses TRBD1 or TRBD2 (6 bases each). This CDR3 region has 14 residues. V was clipped by 1 base and J by 2 bases, with 8 bases between them. CDR1 and CDR2 (germline): MGHRA, YSYEKL.

This clone appeared a single time. The genes are TRBV19 and TRBJ2-1; D gene unclear. The CDR3 extends over 11 amino acids. The V end was cut by 7 bases, the J end by 7 bases, with 8 bases between. CDR1 and CDR2 (germline): LNHDA, SQIVND (reference sequence). The CDR3 here is CASKDWNEQFF. CDR3 coding DNA: TGTGCCAGTAAAGACTGGAATGAGCAGTTCTTC.

This chain uses TRBV6-1 with TRBJ1-1; D is undetermined. This CDR3 contains 13 residues. V was pared by 5 bases and J by 1 base, with 8 bases between. Germline-derived CDR1 and CDR2 are MNHNS and SASEGT. This chain's CDR3 is CASSNSRNTEAFF. The CDR3 nucleotides read TGTGCCAGCAGTAATTCAAGGAACACTGAAGCTTTCTTT.

The chain recombines TRBV5-1 with TRBJ1-6; D gene unclear. CDR1 and CDR2 from the germline V gene are SGHRS and YFSETQ. The CDR3 consists of 16 residues. V was pared by 0 bases and J by 6 bases, with 13 bases between. This chain's CDR3 is CASSLEYGRPNSPLHF. The CDR3 nucleotides are TGCGCCAGCAGCTTGGAATATGGCAGGCCTAATTCACCCCTCCACTTT. Combining the CDR3 with reference TRBV5-1 and TRBJ1-6 gives the whole variable domain KAGVTQTPRYLIKTRGQQVTLSCSPISGHRSVSWYQQTPGQGLQFLFEYFSETQRNKGNFPGRFSGRQFSNSRSEMNVSTLELGDSALYLCASSLEYGRPNSPLHFGNGTRLTVT.

The chain carries TRBV4-1 and TRBJ2-4, with 11 bases identical to TRBD2. This CDR3 has 15 amino acids. V was clipped by 6 bases and J by 0 bases; unmatched bases: 1. In germline, CDR1 is MGHRA, CDR2 YSYEKL. The CDR3 spells CASSSGRAAKNIQYF. The CDR3 region has the DNA TGCGCCAGCAGTAGCGGGAGGGCAGCCAAAAACATTCAGTACTTC.